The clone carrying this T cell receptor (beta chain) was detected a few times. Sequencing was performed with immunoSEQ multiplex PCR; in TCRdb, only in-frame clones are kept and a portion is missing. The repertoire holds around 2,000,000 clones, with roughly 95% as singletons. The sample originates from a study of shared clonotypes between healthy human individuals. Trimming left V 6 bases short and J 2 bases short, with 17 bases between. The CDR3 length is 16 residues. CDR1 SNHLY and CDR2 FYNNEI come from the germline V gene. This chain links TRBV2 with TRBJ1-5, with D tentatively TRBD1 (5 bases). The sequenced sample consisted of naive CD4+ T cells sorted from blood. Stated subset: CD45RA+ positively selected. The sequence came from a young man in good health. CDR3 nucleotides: TGTGCCAGCAGATTGGGCGGGGCAGCCCGCAATCAGCCCCAGCATTTT. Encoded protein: CASRLGGAARNQPQHF.